Listed here are 11 T cell receptor beta chains from one sample, sequenced in a study of persistence of HIV-infected CD4 T cells. The libraries were made with immunoSEQ version 4 in survey mode. Repertoires were generated with immunoSEQ multiplex PCR, while TCRdb's copy carries only in-frame clones and drops some. The table records about 40,000 clones, under 90% of them present only once. Antigens for these TCRs are unknown. Cells were stimulated with overlapping HIV-1 Gag 15-mer peptides. CD40L-negative CD69-negative CD45RO-high memory CD4+ T cells were sorted as populations depleted of antigen-responding cells. Material: cultured CD4+ T cells from PBMCs, obtained from a patient who received antiretroviral therapy. The receptors were sampled from an adult with HIV. The donor label of this sample is uncertain.

The V call is TRBV6-6, the J call TRBJ1-6, with D tentatively TRBD1 (5 bases). The CDR3 consists of 13 residues. CDR1 is MNHNY, CDR2 SVGAGI, per germline (reference sequence). V dropped 5 bases and J dropped 11 bases, with 13 bases sitting between them. The CDR3 DNA follows: TGTGCCAGCAGTCGACAGAGTGGGGCACCCCTCCACTTT. Translation gives CASSRQSGAPLHF.

The chain uses TRBV19 and TRBJ2-1; 10 bases are shared with TRBD2. Germline CDR1 and CDR2: LNHDA and SQIVND (reference sequence). The junction had 12 bases not matched to a gene; V was cut back by 6 bases and J by 7 bases. The CDR3 loop spans 16 amino acids. The CDR3 DNA is TGTGCCAGTAGCCACCTAAGCGGGGGGGCTAAGAATGAGCAGTTCTTC. This gives the protein CASSHLSGGAKNEQFF.

The chain recombines TRBV24-1 with TRBJ2-3, with D possibly TRBD1 on 5 matching bases. V lost 0 bases and J 6 bases, leaving 9 bases between the germline ends. The CDR3 totals 14 residues. The germline CDR1 and CDR2 sequences are KGHDR and SFDVKD. CDR3 in amino acids: CATSDLSGKDTQYF. CDR3 DNA: TGTGCCACCAGTGATTTGTCAGGGAAGGATACGCAGTATTTT.

The chain employs TRBV5-4 and TRBJ2-1; 7 bases fit TRBD2. V was pared by 4 bases and J by 3 bases, with 13 bases of the junction left unmatched. CDR1 and CDR2 from the germline V gene are SGHNT and YYREEE (reference sequence). The CDR3 extends over 17 amino acids. As DNA, the CDR3 is TGTGCCAGCAGCGCGGGGGTGTCGGGTGGGAGCTACAATGAGCAGTTCTTC. Its protein product is CASSAGVSGGSYNEQFF.

The chain recombines TRBV6-5 with TRBJ1-1; 9 bases align to TRBD1. This CDR3 is 15 amino acids long. V shed 4 bases, J shed 4 bases, and the junction held 7 bases outside the gene matches. Germline V CDR1 and CDR2: MNHEY, SVGAGI. The CDR3 here is CASSWGQGLGTEAFF. The CDR3 region has the DNA TGTGCCAGCAGTTGGGGACAGGGATTGGGCACTGAAGCTTTCTTT.

This chain connects TRBV7-6 to TRBJ1-2; D remains unclear. V was cut by 5 bases and J by 0 bases, with 13 bases left in between. The germline V gene encodes CDR1 SGHVS and CDR2 FNYEAQ. The CDR3 has 15 residues. CDR3 coding DNA: TGTGCCAGCAGCCCCCCACAACCAGCTAACTATGGCTACACCTTC. This encodes CASSPPQPANYGYTF.

The chain couples TRBV29-1 to TRBJ1-4; no firm D call. There are 15 residues in the CDR3. V was trimmed by 4 bases and J by 0 bases, leaving 12 bases between them. The germline CDR1 and CDR2 sequences are SQVTM and ANQGSEA. The CDR3, as DNA: TGCAGCGTTGCAGTGGGAACGTCAACTAATGAAAAACTGTTTTTT. Translation gives CSVAVGTSTNEKLFF.

This chain joins TRBV19 and TRBJ2-2; a possible D gene is TRBD1 (6 bases). CDR1 LNHDA and CDR2 SQIVND come from the germline V gene (reference sequence). With 3 bases removed from V and 4 bases from J, the gap between germline ends came to 18 bases. The CDR3 consists of 17 residues. The CDR3: CASSMFSGALSTGELFF. The CDR3 region has the DNA TGTGCCAGTAGTATGTTCTCAGGGGCATTAAGCACCGGGGAGCTGTTTTTT.

V gene TRBV9 combines with J gene TRBJ1-3; D is unresolved. The CDR3 spans 15 residues. Per germline, CDR1 SGDLS and CDR2 YYNGEE. Between the trimmed V and J ends, which lost 1 base and 0 bases, there was a span of 8 bases. CDR3 loop: CASSVKGNSGNTIYF. DNA of the CDR3: TGTGCCAGCAGCGTAAAGGGAAACTCTGGAAACACCATATATTTT.

The V gene is TRBV29-1, the J gene TRBJ2-3, with D perhaps TRBD1 (5 bases). Between the trimmed V and J ends, which lost 0 bases and 2 bases, there was a span of 9 bases. CDR1 SQVTM and CDR2 ANQGSEA come from the germline V gene. CDR3 size: 14 residues. CDR3 loop: CSVEEGQLTDTQYF. CDR3 nucleotides: TGCAGCGTTGAAGAGGGGCAGCTCACAGATACGCAGTATTTT.

The rearrangement joins TRBV28 to TRBJ2-5; D is perhaps TRBD1 (5 bases). The germline CDR1 and CDR2 sequences are MDHEN and SYDVKM. V dropped 3 bases and J dropped 5 bases, with 19 bases sitting between them. The CDR3 spans 16 residues. The CDR3 loop reads CASSFKGAREGETQYF. The CDR3 DNA sequence: TGTGCCAGCAGTTTTAAAGGGGCAAGGGAAGGGGAGACCCAGTACTTC.